These 16 T cell receptor beta chains came from one sample sequenced in a study of shared clonotypes between healthy human individuals. TCRdb's copy holds only in-frame clones and misses some; the assay was immunoSEQ multiplex PCR. The profile covers about 2 million clones, with roughly 95% appearing a single time and around 0.13% taken by the ten largest. The sample consisted of naive CD4+ T cells sorted from blood. As for subset: CD45RA+ positively selected. The receptors derive from a man between 18 and 29 years old in good health.

This chain uses TRBV28 with TRBJ2-1; TRBD1 aligns across 9 bases. V was pared by 5 bases and J by 6 bases, with 11 bases of the junction left unmatched. The CDR3 loop spans 16 amino acids. In germline, CDR1 is MDHEN, CDR2 SYDVKM. CDR3 nucleotide sequence: TGTGCCAGCAGTGGTACCGGGACAGGGTTTTTCAATGAGCAGTTCTTC. Translation: CASSGTGTGFFNEQFF.

This clone came up many times. The sample has other DNA sequences that encode this CDR3 too. This chain links TRBV2 with TRBJ1-2, with 7 bases matching TRBD1. The V gene end was trimmed by 6 bases and the J gene end by 4 bases; junction bases not matched to a gene: 5. Germline V gene data show CDR1 as SNHLY and CDR2 as FYNNEI. The CDR3 length is 13 residues. The CDR3 loop reads CASSDRVGYGYTF. In DNA form, the CDR3 reads TGTGCCAGCAGCGACAGGGTCGGCTATGGCTACACCTTC.

The chain couples TRBV30 to TRBJ2-3; D not resolved. Germline assignment: CDR1 GTSNPN and CDR2 SVGIG (reference sequence). V gave up 3 bases and J gave up 5 bases, with 12 bases separating them. The CDR3 runs to 13 residues. The CDR3: CAWSRPLGDTQYF. CDR3 coding DNA: TGTGCCTGGAGCCGCCCCTTAGGAGATACGCAGTATTTT.

J is TRBJ2-3 and V is TRBV7-2, with 11 bases identical to TRBD2. The CDR3 contains 17 residues. The germline V gene encodes CDR1 SGHTA and CDR2 FQGNSA. V dropped 6 bases and J dropped 6; count of bases not matched to a gene: 14. CDR3: CASSWELASGGSDTQYF. Written as DNA, the CDR3 is TGTGCCAGCAGTTGGGAGCTGGCTAGCGGGGGGTCGGATACGCAGTATTTT.

The genes are TRBV9 and TRBJ2-3; D not resolved. Germline assignment: CDR1 SGDLS and CDR2 YYNGEE. The CDR3 spans 15 residues. Trimming shortened V by 0 bases and J by 5 bases, and 13 bases separated the two germline ends. The CDR3 loop is CASSVDLGLRDTQYF. In DNA form, the CDR3 reads TGTGCCAGCAGCGTAGATCTAGGCCTTCGAGATACGCAGTATTTT.

The chain joins TRBV30 to TRBJ2-7; perhaps TRBD2 as D (5 bases). CDR1 and CDR2 (germline): GTSNPN, SVGIG (reference sequence). Trimming removed 0 bases at V and 2 bases at J, with 14 bases between. The CDR3 has 15 amino acids. This CDR3 is CAWSVPLRGTYEQYF. DNA of the CDR3: TGTGCCTGGAGTGTCCCTCTACGGGGTACCTACGAGCAGTACTTC. Combining the CDR3 with reference TRBV30 and TRBJ2-7 gives the whole variable domain SQTIHQWPATLVQPVGSPLSLECTVEGTSNPNLYWYRQAAGRGLQLLFYSVGIGQISSEVPQNLSASRPQDRQFILSSKKLLLSDSGFYLCAWSVPLRGTYEQYFGPGTRLTVT.

This sequence joins TRBV7-2 and TRBJ2-7, with TRBD2 matching over 13 bases. V was clipped by 5 bases and J by 5 bases; unmatched bases: 6. CDR1 SGHTA and CDR2 FQGNSA come from the germline V gene. The CDR3 covers 15 residues. The CDR3 here is CASSPGGLAGHEQYF. DNA for the CDR3: TGTGCCAGCAGCCCGGGGGGACTAGCGGGACACGAGCAGTACTTC.

This chain joins TRBV7-9 and TRBJ2-1; TRBD2 might be the D (5 bases). The V end was cut by 5 bases, the J end by 5 bases, with 10 bases between. The CDR3 loop spans 13 amino acids. CDR1 is SEHNR, CDR2 FQNEAQ, per germline (reference sequence). CDR3 DNA: TGTGCCAGCAGCCCCGGGATAGACAATGAGCAGTTCTTC. Its translation: CASSPGIDNEQFF.

The chain combines TRBV5-1 with TRBJ1-1; tentative D call: TRBD1 (5 bases). V shed 4 bases and J shed 2 bases, with 12 bases lying between them. This CDR3 is built from 14 residues. Germline V CDR1 and CDR2: SGHRS, YFSETQ. As DNA, the CDR3 is TGCGCCAGCAGCCCAGGACATGTCAACACTGAAGCTTTCTTT. Translated: CASSPGHVNTEAFF.

The gene calls are TRBV7-8 and TRBJ1-5; perhaps TRBD1 as D (6 bases). CDR3 length: 16 residues. Germline V gene lookup returns CDR1 SGHVS and CDR2 FQNEAQ. The V and J ends lost 4 bases and 6 bases respectively, with 19 bases between them. The CDR3 nucleotides read TGTGCCAGCAGCTCGTGGGGACAATCCTCTGGTCAGCCCCAGCATTTT. It yields the protein CASSSWGQSSGQPQHF.

In regard to this clone: This same CDR3 is encoded by further DNA sequences in the sample. This rearrangement joins TRBV18 to TRBJ1-4; D unresolved. The germline CDR1 and CDR2 sequences are KGHSH and LQKENI. The CDR3 runs 14 residues. Trimming took off 3 bases at V and 5 bases at J, with 10 bases between the two ends. The CDR3 nucleotides are TGTGCCAGCTCACCGGACCGAAGAAATGAAAAACTGTTTTTT. Encoded protein: CASSPDRRNEKLFF.

The chain carries TRBV5-8 and TRBJ2-1; 8 bases map to TRBD1. This CDR3 comprises 15 residues. J was trimmed by 5 bases and V by 0 bases; bases with no gene match: 4. Germline V CDR1 and CDR2: SGHTS, YDEGEE. For the CDR3, the DNA is TGTGCCAGCAGCTTGGGAGACAGGGGCAACAATGAGCAGTTCTTC. Translating it yields CASSLGDRGNNEQFF.

The chain combines TRBV5-3 with TRBJ2-7; TRBD2 matches 10 bases. TRBV5-3 qualifies as an ORF whose function is uncertain. J gave up 4 bases and V 4 bases, and 8 bases lay outside the gene matches. This CDR3 comprises 15 residues. CDR3: CARSRPLAGAYEQYF. The CDR3 region has the DNA TGTGCCAGAAGCCGACCGCTAGCGGGAGCTTACGAGCAGTACTTC.

The CDR3, as DNA: TGTGCCAGTAGTATTCAGGGCCCGAACACTGAAGCTTTCTTT. This gives the protein CASSIQGPNTEAFF. The chain couples TRBV19 to TRBJ1-1; the D gene is possibly TRBD1 (5 bases). Per the germline V gene, CDR1 is LNHDA and CDR2 is SQIVND (reference sequence). This CDR3 is 14 amino acids long. V was cut by 3 bases and J by 1 base, with 9 bases left in between.

On this clone itself: This sample includes further DNA sequences coding for the same CDR3. The chain combines TRBV6-5 with TRBJ2-7, with 7 bases fitting TRBD1. CDR1 and CDR2 from the germline V gene are MNHEY and SVGAGI. The J segment lost 1 base and the V segment lost 2 bases, leaving 2 bases of the junction unmatched. The CDR3 is 14 amino acids. CDR3 bases: TGTGCCAGCAGTTACGGCAGGGGGTCCTACGAGCAGTACTTC. Protein product: CASSYGRGSYEQYF.

The CDR3 region has the DNA TGTGCCAGCAGCTATGGACAGGGAACTTACTCTGGAAACACCATATATTTT. Translation: CASSYGQGTYSGNTIYF. The J gene is TRBJ1-3, the V gene TRBV7-6; 8 nucleotides align to TRBD1. V shed 4 bases, J shed 0 bases, and the junction held 8 bases outside the gene matches. The CDR3 has 17 residues. The germline V gene encodes CDR1 SGHVS and CDR2 FNYEAQ.